This TCR beta chain was recorded in a study of vaccination and CD4 T cells after COVID-19. Background on the study: The authors used overlapping spike peptides from SARS-CoV-2, HCoV-NL63, HCoV-OC43 and HCoV-229E to stimulate cells.

Of note for this clonotype: The antigen remains unidentified.

Treatment given: roughly ten-day PBMC culture with coronavirus spike peptide pools or control peptides (ViraFEST assay). Cultures of PBMCs, more than 1.5 million per well, were set up with around 9.7 IU/ml IL-2 and around 9.8 ug/ml peptide pools. Cultured CD4+ T cell DNA underwent sequencing with the Oncomine TCR Beta short-read assay. MiXCR, applied by TCRdb to the PCR reads, yields one record per CDR3 protein. The sample has roughly 14,000 distinct CDR3 sequences, 34% seen once. Sequencing input: cultured CD4+ T cells from blood. This sequence originates from a human donor with COVID-19.

The CDR3 region has the DNA TGTGCCAGTAGTATGTGGCGGGGGGGAGGCACCGGGGAGCTGTTTTTT. Translating it yields CASSMWRGGGTGELFF. The chain joins TRBV19 to TRBJ2-2; 9 bases line up with TRBD2. Looked up from germline, CDR1 is LNHDA and CDR2 is SQIVND (reference sequence). CDR3 size: 16 residues. The V gene end was trimmed by 3 bases and the J gene end by 4 bases; junction bases not matched to a gene: 6.